This TCR beta chain comes out of a study of a mutant IDH1 vaccine in newly diagnosed glioma. Looking at the study overall: Vaccination of patients was performed eight times, in weeks 1, 3, 5, 7, 11, 15, 19 and 23.

The repertoire was sequenced with immunoSEQ multiplex PCR; TCRdb's copy has only in-frame clones and lacks some. The sample includes tens of thousands of clones, about 87% of them seen just once. A word on this clone: Its antigen is currently unknown.

The time point was: week 5, during vaccination. Each dose delivered 300 ug of mutant IDH1 20-mer peptide subcutaneously with imiquimod. This TCR was sampled from a woman between 35 and 50 years old with glioma. Material: PBMCs, obtained from a glioma patient whose treatment included an IDH1 peptide vaccine.

CDR3 coding DNA: TGTGCCAGCAGCCCTGTCTCGGTGGGACTAGCGGGCACAGATACGCAGTATTTT. Translation gives CASSPVSVGLAGTDTQYF. The chain combines TRBV7-2 with TRBJ2-3; 11 positions agree with TRBD2. The CDR3 is 18 amino acids. Germline V lookup: CDR1 SGHTA, CDR2 FQGNSA. Trimming took 5 bases from V and 1 from J; bases not matched to a gene: 11. The whole variable domain, remainder taken from reference TRBV7-2 and TRBJ2-3, is GAGVSQSPSNKVTEKGKDVELRCDPISGHTALYWYRQSLGQGLEFLIYFQGNSAPDKSGLPSDRFSAERTGGSVSTLTIQRTQQEDSAVYLCASSPVSVGLAGTDTQYFGPGTRLTVL.